This passage covers 25 T cell receptor beta chains from one sample sequenced in a study of blood T cell repertoires in COVID-19. Assay: immunoSEQ multiplex PCR; the TCRdb copy retains only in-frame clones and omits some. The sample includes a few hundred thousand clones, roughly nine tenths seen only once; the top ten take 3.1%. The sequencing sample was made of PBMCs or T cells enriched from blood (not recorded which). The receptors come from a woman aged 45-59 years in a cohort exposed to, infected with or recovered from COVID-19 (not recorded which).

This chain uses TRBV18 with TRBJ2-7, with TRBD1 matching over 10 bases. V lost 6 bases to trimming and J lost 2 bases; unmatched junction nucleotides: 10. CDR3 length: 16 residues. Germline values: CDR1 KGHSH, CDR2 LQKENI. CDR3 region: CASSSRQGANAYEQYF. CDR3 nucleotides: TGTGCCAGCTCTAGCCGACAGGGGGCTAATGCCTACGAGCAGTACTTC.

The CDR3 nucleotides read TGTGCCACCAGGGAACAGGAGGGTCGCACTGAAGCTTTCTTT. It yields the protein CATREQEGRTEAFF. V and J are TRBV15 and TRBJ1-1; tentative D call: TRBD1 (5 bases). Trimming cost V 6 bases and J 4 bases, with 15 bases left between them. The CDR3 has 14 amino acids. Germline assignment: CDR1 LNHNV and CDR2 YYDKDF (reference sequence).

V and J are TRBV4-1 and TRBJ2-7, with TRBD2 matching over 8 bases. CDR3 length: 15 residues. Germline values: CDR1 MGHRA, CDR2 YSYEKL. The V gene end was trimmed by 5 bases and the J gene end by 2 bases; junction bases not matched to a gene: 8. Here the CDR3 reads CASSYGAGGPYEQYF. The CDR3, as DNA: TGCGCCAGCAGCTATGGGGCGGGGGGCCCCTACGAGCAGTACTTC.

This rearrangement joins TRBV20-1 to TRBJ1-5; D unclear. This CDR3 is 13 amino acids long. Germline V gene sequence: CDR1 DFQATT, CDR2 SNEGSKA (reference sequence). V lost 3 bases and J 0 bases, leaving 6 bases between the germline ends. In DNA, the CDR3 is TGCAGTGCTAGTCGAGGTAGCAATCAGCCCCAGCATTTT. Protein product: CSASRGSNQPQHF.

The chain uses TRBV30 and TRBJ2-2; D uncertain. Germline V gene sequence: CDR1 GTSNPN, CDR2 SVGIG (reference sequence). This CDR3 comprises 12 residues. V was trimmed by 0 bases and J by 6 bases, leaving 5 bases between them. This CDR3 reads CAWSVLAGELFF. The CDR3 nucleotides are TGTGCCTGGAGTGTACTTGCCGGGGAGCTGTTTTTT.

The V and J genes are TRBV30 and TRBJ1-5; TRBD1 is a possible D gene (6 bases). CDR1 and CDR2 (germline): GTSNPN, SVGIG (reference sequence). The CDR3 has 13 residues. The V end was cut by 3 bases, the J end by 7 bases, with 13 bases between. The CDR3 DNA reads TGTGCCTGGAGGGTTGGACAGTCCCAGCCCCAGCATTTT. It translates to CAWRVGQSQPQHF.

In this sample, this clone turned up once. The chain carries TRBV30 and TRBJ1-1; D is undetermined. CDR1 and CDR2 from the germline V gene are GTSNPN and SVGIG (reference sequence). This CDR3 is 13 amino acids long. V dropped 3 bases and J dropped 3 bases, with 11 bases sitting between them. The CDR3 nucleotides are TGTGCCTGGAGAGAGTACGGGTACACTGAAGCTTTCTTT. Residues: CAWREYGYTEAFF.

The chain has TRBV6-2 or TRBV6-3 and TRBJ1-1; 11 bases match TRBD1. The germline gives CDR1 MNHEY, CDR2 SVGEGT. The V segment lost 3 bases and the J segment 1 base; nucleotides outside the gene matches: 7. The CDR3 has 17 amino acids. The CDR3: CASSYRGQGGPNTEAFF. The CDR3 bases are TGTGCCAGCAGTTATAGGGGACAGGGGGGTCCGAACACTGAAGCTTTCTTT.

V is TRBV7-9 and J is TRBJ1-4, with TRBD1 matching over 10 bases. This CDR3 spans 15 amino acids. Looked up from germline, CDR1 is SEHNR and CDR2 is FQNEAQ (reference sequence). J was trimmed by 5 bases and V by 7 bases; bases with no gene match: 7. CDR3 DNA sequence: TGTGCCAGCACCCCGGGGGACAGGGGAAATGAAAAACTGTTTTTT. Translated, it gives CASTPGDRGNEKLFF.

The chain combines TRBV19 with TRBJ1-2; D is ambiguous. The CDR3 sequence is 14 residues long. Trimming shortened V by 5 bases and J by 0 bases, and 10 bases separated the two germline ends. CDR1 LNHDA and CDR2 SQIVND come from the germline V gene (reference sequence). This CDR3 is CASSPRSTNYGYTF. The CDR3 nucleotides read TGTGCCAGTAGTCCGCGGTCTACTAACTATGGCTACACCTTC.

The rearrangement uses TRBV5-4 and TRBJ1-2; a possible D gene is TRBD1 (6 bases). The CDR3 loop spans 14 amino acids. V was cut by 4 bases and J by 8 bases, with 18 bases left in between. Per the germline V gene, CDR1 is SGHNT and CDR2 is YYREEE (reference sequence). Here the CDR3 DNA reads TGTGCCAGCAGCCCAAATACAGGGAAACGCGGCTACACCTTC. Its translation: CASSPNTGKRGYTF.

This chain connects TRBV28 to TRBJ1-2, with 7 bases identical to TRBD1. CDR1 and CDR2 from the germline V gene are MDHEN and SYDVKM. Trimming took 5 bases from V and 3 from J; bases not matched to a gene: 6. This CDR3 is built from 14 residues. The CDR3 region has the DNA TGTGCCAGCAGTACAACAGGGGCCGACTATGGCTACACCTTC. Protein product: CASSTTGADYGYTF.

The rearrangement uses TRBV19 and TRBJ1-6, with D perhaps matching TRBD1 (6 bases). V was clipped by 7 bases and J by 7 bases, with 14 bases between them. From germline, CDR1 is LNHDA and CDR2 SQIVND (reference sequence). The CDR3 covers 14 residues. The CDR3 DNA is TGTGCCAGTAAGAGGACAGAACCAAATTCACCCCTCCACTTT. This translates into CASKRTEPNSPLHF.

The V and J genes are TRBV2 and TRBJ2-7, with D tentatively TRBD2 (6 bases). CDR1 SNHLY and CDR2 FYNNEI come from the germline V gene. Trimming took 9 bases from V and 3 from J, leaving 18 bases between them. The CDR3 covers 14 residues. CDR3 nucleotides: TGTGCCAGTGGAGGGGTCATGGCCGGCTACGAGCAGTACTTC. Amino acid sequence: CASGGVMAGYEQYF.

The V and J genes are TRBV18 and TRBJ1-1; no definite D call. CDR1 and CDR2 from the germline V gene are KGHSH and LQKENI. The CDR3 length is 12 residues. With 3 bases removed from V and 5 bases from J, the gap between germline ends came to 7 bases. CDR3 sequence: CASSPERTEAFF. The CDR3 nucleotides are TGTGCCAGCTCACCTGAGAGAACTGAAGCTTTCTTT.

The chain joins TRBV28 to TRBJ2-7, with 9 bases that match TRBD2. From germline, CDR1 is MDHEN and CDR2 SYDVKM. Losses at the gene ends were 6 bases for V and 3 bases for J; bases not matched to a gene: 15. This CDR3 contains 17 residues. For the CDR3, the DNA is TGTGCCAGCAGCCGCCTGGGGCGGGGGGGCCTTGTCTACGAGCAGTACTTC. Its protein is CASSRLGRGGLVYEQYF.

The J gene is TRBJ1-1, the V gene TRBV3-1 (or the pseudogene TRBV3-2); 9 nucleotides align to TRBD1. The germline V gene has CDR1 LGHDT and CDR2 YNNKEL (reference sequence). The CDR3 runs 13 residues. The ends lost 4 bases at V and 8 bases at J; junction bases unmatched: 5. The CDR3 bases are TGTGCCAGCAGCCTGTCCGGGACAGGGGAAGCTTTCTTT. Protein sequence: CASSLSGTGEAFF.

The V call is TRBV7-2, the J call TRBJ2-1; 10 bases are a match to TRBD2. CDR1 is SGHTA, CDR2 FQGNSA, per germline. Trimming cost V 2 bases and J 5 bases; bases outside gene matches: 3. There are 15 residues in the CDR3. Written as DNA, the CDR3 is TGTGCCAGCAGCTTATCAGCGGGGGGGAACAATGAGCAGTTCTTC. This gives the protein CASSLSAGGNNEQFF.

CDR3 protein: CASSQGGVAGPSSYEQYF. The CDR3 nucleotides read TGTGCCAGCAGCCAAGGGGGTGTCGCGGGCCCCAGCTCCTACGAGCAGTACTTC. The V gene is TRBV4-2, the J gene TRBJ2-7; TRBD2 is a possible D gene (5 bases). This CDR3 comprises 18 residues. Germline loops: CDR1 LGHNA, CDR2 YNFKEQ. V was pared by 1 base and J by 0 bases, with 19 bases between.

This clone has only a few counts. The V gene is TRBV9, the J gene TRBJ2-2; unclear D gene. The CDR3 is made up of 13 amino acids. Trimming pared 3 bases from V and 5 bases from J, leaving 8 bases between. The germline gives CDR1 SGDLS, CDR2 YYNGEE. CDR3 bases: TGTGCCAGCAGCGCAGGTAGGACCGGGGAGCTGTTTTTT. This sequence encodes CASSAGRTGELFF. Based on the CDR3 plus reference TRBV9 and TRBJ2-2, the full variable domain is DSGVTQTPKHLITATGQRVTLRCSPRSGDLSVYWYQQSLDQGLQFLIQYYNGEERAKGNILERFSAQQFPDLHSELNLSSLELGDSALYFCASSAGRTGELFFGEGSRLTVL.

The gene calls are TRBV23-1 and TRBJ2-6; TRBD1 agrees at 7 bases. TRBV23-1 is placed among ORFs of uncertain function. The CDR3 is 14 residues long. Trimming at V came to 6 bases and at J to 4 bases, leaving 3 bases not matched to a gene. The CDR3 loop reads CASRGQCGANVLTF. The CDR3 coding sequence is TGCGCCAGCAGGGGACAGTGCGGGGCCAACGTCCTGACTTTC.

V usage is TRBV6-4 and J usage is TRBJ2-3; D perhaps matches TRBD2 (5 bases). Germline CDR1 MRHNA, CDR2 SNTAGT. V lost 4 bases and J 2 bases, leaving 10 bases between the germline ends. CDR3 length: 14 amino acids. The CDR3 coding sequence is TGTGCCAGCAGTGGTGGACTCTTCACAGATACGCAGTATTTT. This translates into CASSGGLFTDTQYF.

The chain joins TRBV30 to TRBJ2-7; TRBD2 matches at 8 bases. CDR1 is GTSNPN, CDR2 SVGIG, per germline (reference sequence). J was trimmed by 6 bases and V by 2 bases; bases with no gene match: 12. CDR3 length: 15 residues. Here the CDR3 reads CAWSRPGLVIGEQYF. CDR3 bases: TGTGCCTGGAGTAGGCCGGGACTAGTAATTGGCGAGCAGTACTTC.

V is TRBV11-3 and J is TRBJ2-7, with a possible D match to TRBD1 (5 bases). The CDR3 covers 13 residues. CDR1 and CDR2 (germline): SGHNT, YENEEA. V was pared by 1 base and J by 5 bases, with 9 bases between. The CDR3 DNA reads as TGTGCCAGCAGCTTAGCCCAGGGCCACGAGCAGTACTTC. Protein: CASSLAQGHEQYF.

This clone came up once. The rearrangement uses TRBV7-3 and TRBJ2-7, with 10 bases identical to TRBD2. Germline values: CDR1 SGHTA, CDR2 FQGTGA. The CDR3 length is 16 residues. The trim removed 5 bases at V and 0 bases at J, leaving 7 bases unmatched. CDR3 residues: CASSPTLAGSSYEQYF. CDR3 DNA: TGTGCCAGCAGCCCAACACTAGCGGGGAGCTCCTACGAGCAGTACTTC.